This T cell receptor beta chain originates from a study of blood T cell repertoires in COVID-19. For the study at large: Sources were T cells, B-cell-depleted T cells, or PBMCs; the material itself was cDNA or gDNA.

CDR1 MDHEN and CDR2 SYDVKM come from the germline V gene. Trimming cost V 6 bases and J 5 bases, with 10 bases left between them. The CDR3 length is 12 residues. As processed by the authors: Reference gene primer amplification gave estimated nucleated cell counts. Using immunoSEQ multiplex PCR, the repertoire was profiled, and TCRdb retains in-frame clones only, with some absent. V, J and clone size were drawn from that table, and D and trimming were deduced from the DNA. The data hold approximately 190,000 clones, with approximately 79% observed a single time. The chain combines TRBV28 with TRBJ1-2; D not certain. Sequenced input: peripheral blood. This receptor was identified in a man younger than 40 with active or convalescent COVID-19. The chain's CDR3 is CASRDLVYGYTF. CDR3 nucleotides: TGTGCCAGCAGGGATCTAGTATATGGCTACACCTTC.